A selection of T cell receptor beta chains follows, all from one sample in a study of blood T cell repertoires in COVID-19. Measured with immunoSEQ multiplex PCR; TCRdb has only the in-frame clones, and not every one. The table has about 180,000 clones, less than 90% seen once. Sequencing was performed on peripheral blood. The receptors here all came from a woman in her 70s with COVID-19, enrolled during active disease. CDR3s include the opening cysteine and the closing phenylalanine or tryptophan. A D gene is named only where the DNA matches it firmly. Clone size is given for some rows only: seen once, a few or many times, or a class if the clone is expanded.

TRBD2	TRBV5-8	-	TRBJ2-2	TGTGCCAGCAGCCAAATGAAGGGTTCGGGGGGAATTAACACCGGGGAGCTGTTTTTT	CASSQMKGSGGINTGELFF
TRBD2	TRBV30	-	TRBJ2-2	TGTGCCTGGAGTGTACTAGCGGGACCGAACACCGGGGAGCTGTTTTTT	CAWSVLAGPNTGELFF
TRBD1	TRBV19	-	TRBJ1-5	TGTGCCAGTAGTCTAAGGGACAGCAAAAGCCAGCCCCAGCATTTT	CASSLRDSKSQPQHF
TRBD1	TRBV5-5	few	TRBJ2-7	TGTGCCAGCAGCTGGGGGGACAGGGGCTACGAGCAGTACTTC	CASSWGDRGYEQYF
TRBD1	TRBV18	medium-sized	TRBJ1-5	TGTGCCAGCTCACCAGACAGGGGTGGGAATCAGCCCCAGCATTTT	CASSPDRGGNQPQHF
-	TRBV28	-	TRBJ2-5	TGTGCCAGCACCTCCCCCGGAAAAGGACCGGGGAGAGAGACCCAGTACTTC	CASTSPGKGPGRETQYF
-	TRBV19	-	TRBJ1-2	TGTGCCAGTAGTATTCCCGGGGGAGTCTATGGCTACACCTTC	CASSIPGGVYGYTF
TRBD1	TRBV7-2	-	TRBJ1-2	TGTGCCAGCAGCTTAGTGCAGGGGGAATATGGCTACACCTTC	CASSLVQGEYGYTF
-	TRBV29-1	-	TRBJ1-1	TGCAGCGTGGGGGGAGTGGCGAACACTGAAGCTTTCTTT	CSVGGVANTEAFF
TRBD2	TRBV28	-	TRBJ2-2	TGTGCCAGCAGTTTACCTAGCGGGAACACCGGGGAGCTGTTTTTT	CASSLPSGNTGELFF
-	TRBV6-6	-	TRBJ1-1	TGTGCCAGCATCTACCGACGAGCGGGGACTGAAGCTTTCTTT	CASIYRRAGTEAFF
TRBD1	TRBV4-2	-	TRBJ1-5	TGTGCCAGCAGCCGGGGGGACAGGGGCAATCAGCCCCAGCATTTT	CASSRGDRGNQPQHF
TRBD1	TRBV7-2	-	TRBJ1-1	TGTGCCAGCAGCCCCACCCGGACAGGTGAAGCTTTCTTT	CASSPTRTGEAFF
TRBD1	TRBV28	-	TRBJ1-4	TGTGCCAGCAGTCCATCGGGACAGGGTAGTGAAAAACTGTTTTTT	CASSPSGQGSEKLFF
-	TRBV3-1/TRBV3-2	once	TRBJ2-7	TGTGCCAGCAGCCAAGGGTCTCTTACGAGCTTCGAGCAGTACTTC	CASSQGSLTSFEQYF
-	TRBV3-1/TRBV3-2	-	TRBJ1-1	TGTGCCAGCAGCCAAATTGGGGGGGCTCTGGGAGCTTTCTTT	CASSQIGGALGAFF
TRBD1	TRBV6-6	once	TRBJ1-2	TGTGCCAGCAGTCACGGACAGGGCTATGGCTACACCTTC	CASSHGQGYGYTF